The T cell receptor beta chain under discussion was sequenced for a study of CD8 T cells in ankylosing spondylitis. Broader study findings: Typical of ankylosing spondylitis blood, it appeared, was a TCR beta motif of under 10 highly homologous variants. Previous work reported some of these motif variants in the synovial fluid and blood of reactive arthritis. Peripheral blood samples showed relatively rare disease-linked clones, and these clones were CD8+.

Concerning this clonotype: Its matching antigen is unknown.

5'-RACE, quantitative and with molecular barcodes, yielded the TCR beta libraries. TCRdb itself ran the 5' RACE reads through MiXCR, one entry per CDR3 protein. The sample consists of just over 350,000 distinct CDR3 sequences, about 20% of them appearing once. The sequence was collected from a male donor with ankylosing spondylitis or in good health (not recorded which). The sequencing sample was made of blood, either unsorted or a sorted T cell fraction (not recorded which).

CDR3 in amino acids: CASSPTTGTGGEQYF. The CDR3 DNA sequence: TGTGCCAGCAGCCCCACTACCGGGACAGGGGGCGAGCAGTACTTC. This rearrangement joins TRBV7-9 to TRBJ2-7; TRBD1 matches at 11 bases. The V gene's germline CDR1 is SEHNR and CDR2 FQNEAQ (reference sequence). CDR3 length: 15 amino acids. With 5 bases clipped from V and 6 bases from J, the junction kept 9 bases outside the gene matches.